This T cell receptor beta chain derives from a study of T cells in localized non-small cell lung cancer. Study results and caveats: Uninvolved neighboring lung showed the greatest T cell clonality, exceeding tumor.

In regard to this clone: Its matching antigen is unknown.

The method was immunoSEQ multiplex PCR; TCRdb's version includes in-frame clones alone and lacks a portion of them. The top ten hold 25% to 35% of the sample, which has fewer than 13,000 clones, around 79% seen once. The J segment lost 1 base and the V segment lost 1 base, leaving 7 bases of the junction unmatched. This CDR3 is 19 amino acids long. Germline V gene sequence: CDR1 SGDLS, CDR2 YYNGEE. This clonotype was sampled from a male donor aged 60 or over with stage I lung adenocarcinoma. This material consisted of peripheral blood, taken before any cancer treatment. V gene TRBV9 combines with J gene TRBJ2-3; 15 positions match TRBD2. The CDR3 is CASSVTGLAGGARTDTQYF. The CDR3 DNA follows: TGTGCCAGCAGCGTAACCGGACTAGCGGGGGGGGCTCGCACAGATACGCAGTATTTT.